This T cell receptor beta chain was found in a study of T cell repertoires in aging, cancer and after chemotherapy. General study results and limits: In each cancer cohort, median generation probability increased across chemotherapy, suggesting thymic output rebounded. Untreated cancer patients had significantly lower blood TCR diversity than age-matched healthy donors.

TRB rearrangements spanning V, D and J were amplified using mixed TRB-A/B primers. TCRdb redid the calling of the multiplex PCR reads with MiXCR, one entry per CDR3 protein. The sample carries about 3,000 distinct CDR3 sequences, 30% recorded once. The template was genomic DNA from peripheral blood, not RNA. On this clonotype: Its antigen is unidentified.

The CDR3 consists of 17 residues. This sequence originates from a human donor in good health. Sequencing was done on a sample of blood. J is TRBJ2-5 and V is TRBV3-2; the table gives TRBD2 as D, unverified against the DNA. TRBV3-2 is classified as a pseudogene. The CDR3 loop is CASRTPRGPSRKETQYF. The CDR3 bases are TGTGCCAGCAGGACCCCTCGGGGTCCTAGCAGGAAAGAGACCCAGTACTTC.